The clone carrying this T cell receptor (beta chain) came up a few times. Some clones are missing from TCRdb's copy, which holds only in-frame ones; the method was immunoSEQ multiplex PCR. The sample shows 300,000 to 400,000 clones, around 86% of them seen only once. These data originate in a study of blood T cell repertoires in COVID-19. The germline V and J ends were trimmed by 5 bases and 0 bases, with 13 bases remaining between them. Germline CDR1 is SNHLY and CDR2 is FYNNEI. The CDR3 length is 16 residues. The chain links TRBV2 to TRBJ2-2; D might be TRBD1 (6 bases). Sequenced: peripheral blood. This TCR was sampled from a man aged 50 to 59 with active or convalescent COVID-19. The CDR3, as DNA: TGTGCCAGCAGTCTCCAGGGGACCTCGAACACCGGGGAGCTGTTTTTT. Its translation: CASSLQGTSNTGELFF.